This T cell receptor beta chain was identified during a study of CD8 T cells in ankylosing spondylitis (dated by TCRdb to about 2017). Looking at the study overall: To find TCR variants linked to disease, the study profiled T cell receptor beta repertoires in ankylosing spondylitis patients and healthy donors. Peripheral blood was sampled, and synovial fluid was also collected from ankylosing spondylitis patients. The full study cohort was made up of over 20 ankylosing spondylitis patients and 108 healthy donors. Broad study findings and their caveats: Blood from ankylosing spondylitis patients appeared to be characterized by a TCR beta motif made up of several highly homologous amino acid variants. In peripheral blood, the disease-linked clones were found at relatively low frequencies and had a CD8+ phenotype. Some motif variants were previously reported in synovial fluid and blood of reactive arthritis patients, suggesting common disease-initiation mechanisms. According to the report, matched synovial fluid samples from ankylosing spondylitis patients were significantly enriched for the disease-linked clones.

Instrument on record: Illumina HiSeq 2500. Quantitative 5'-RACE with molecular barcodes was the method used to prepare the TCR beta libraries. In the authors' own workflow: A new computational method based on a probabilistic model of VDJ rearrangement was used to identify disease-linked TCR variants. Using fastp trimming at Q25 and MiXCR clonotype assembly, TCRdb reanalyzed the public sequencing data and kept in-frame beta chains. Each CDR3 protein appears once, grouped with its most common genes and DNA. TCRdb's processing, not the authors' own work, is the source of the V and J calls. This sample has some 200,000 distinct CDR3 sequences in its table, and about 7% of those were observed once. Approximately 15% of the sample goes to the ten largest clones. At the junction V is shortened by 6 bases and J by 2 bases; bases outside the gene matches: 10. Including the terminal cysteine and phenylalanine, the CDR3 comprises 16 residues. Only the CDR3 portion is preserved as DNA: 48 bases, with reading frame beginning at the first base. Sequences SQVTM (CDR1) and ANQGSEA (CDR2) are obtained from the germline V gene.

This clonotype has a count of ten or more. The antigen this receptor binds is unknown. One base away there is no much larger clone; base qualities are not given. This clonotype originated in a male donor with ankylosing spondylitis. Input material: blood, either unsorted or a sorted T cell fraction (not recorded which). The receptor chain draws on TRBV29-1 and TRBJ2-7, with 13 junctional bases fitting TRBD2. The CDR3 corresponds to CSVVGLAGVPTYEQYF. The DNA sequence is given as TGCAGCGTGGTCGGACTAGCGGGAGTTCCGACCTACGAGCAGTACTTC.